This T cell receptor (beta chain) was recovered during a study of blood T cell repertoires in COVID-19 (dated by TCRdb to 2020 to 2021). Context from the whole study: Samples from collaborators originated in the United States, Italy and Spain and spanned both the acute and convalescent phases of COVID-19. The prospective study material was composed of cDNA or gDNA derived from T cells, B-cell-depleted T cells, or PBMCs. Samples came from the ongoing ImmuneRACE study (first 160 participants) plus 1,254 subjects from 6 global collaborators. Deeply sampled blood TCRbeta repertoires from subjects exposed to, actively infected with, or recovered from COVID-19 were included in the dataset. Nearly every sample came with metadata listing a de-identified subject ID, COVID-19 status, age in years and sex. Where available, HLA class I and class II types were taken from metadata supplied by the sample provider and were not determined by assay-based typing. A freely available public database, intended as a resource for researchers studying the immune response to SARS-CoV-2, is where the repertoires were released.

The collaborating institutions used their own protocols to collect whole blood in K2EDTA tubes. For TCRbeta analysis, collaborator samples were shipped as frozen whole blood, as isolated PBMCs, or as DNA extracted from either sample type. TCRbeta CDR3 regions were amplified from genomic DNA using the immunoSEQ Assay, a bias-controlled multiplex PCR. Turning to the authors' computational methods: The number of nucleated cells in each sample was estimated from the amplification of reference gene primers within the assay. Sequence reads were collapsed and filtered to measure the absolute abundance of every unique TCRbeta CDR3 rearrangement. For each sample, productive Simpson clonality was calculated as the square root of Simpson's diversity index across productive rearrangements. As stored in TCRdb, this immuneACCESS dataset retains in-frame rearrangements with V and J assigned. A fraction of the clones does not appear; measured against another copy, unresolved V genes explain less than half of the discrepancy, and the remainder lacks a known reason. The V and J calls and clone size are taken from that table; D and trimming were inferred from the DNA. The sample table lists roughly 230,000 clones, roughly 86% of them with a count of one. Under 5% of the sample belongs to the ten largest clones.

The research as a whole found: The quantity of clinical and demographic metadata differed by source and by participant and was supplied without curation.

In regard to this clone: Its antigen remains unidentified. Base qualities are not provided; no much larger clone lies one nucleotide away.

Trimming removed 4 bases from V and 4 bases from J, leaving 13 bases between the germline ends. CDR1 GTSNPN and CDR2 SVGIG were looked up in the germline V gene (reference sequence). CDR3 length: 13 amino acids, cysteine to phenylalanine. The entry retains the CDR3 DNA only, 39 bases that are in frame from base 1. The TCR originated in a man in his fifties or sixties with acute or convalescent COVID-19. Sequencing was done on a sample of peripheral blood. The chain is assembled from TRBV30 and TRBJ1-2; a weak D assignment points to TRBD1 (6 bases agree). For the CDR3, the sequence is CAWNQVRGYGYTF. Read as DNA, the sequence is TGTGCCTGGAACCAAGTCAGGGGCTATGGCTACACCTTC.